These 20 T cell receptor beta chains share one sample of origin, sequenced in a study of blood T cells in healthy people across ages. Primed by a sample-barcoded 5' primer and a J-beta primer mix, a second PCR proceeded for roughly 6 to 12 cycles. MiXCR, applied by TCRdb to the 5' RACE reads, yields one record per CDR3 protein. Among about 640,000 distinct CDR3 sequences listed, approximately 30% were seen once. The sequenced sample consisted of blood. The receptors derive from a woman older than 75 in good health.

This clonotype was observed a few times. The chain is built from TRBV27 and TRBJ2-5, with 10 bases identical to TRBD2. This CDR3 has 15 amino acids. V was pared by 5 bases and J by 11 bases, with 14 bases of the junction left unmatched. Per the germline V gene, CDR1 is MNHEY and CDR2 is SMNVEV (reference sequence). The CDR3 bases are TGTGCCAGCAGTCCCGGGACTAGCGTTTACAATGAGCAGTACTTC. It translates to CASSPGTSVYNEQYF.

This clonotype was seen only a few times. This may stem from a read error, because a much larger clone lies one nucleotide away. The chain uses TRBV5-6 and TRBJ2-7, with 8 positions matching TRBD2. The CDR3 runs to 14 residues. The germline CDR1 and CDR2 sequences are SGHDT and YYEEEE. V dropped 1 base and J dropped 7; count of bases not matched to a gene: 7. The CDR3 nucleotides read TGTGCCAGCAGCTTGTCGGTAGCGGGGAATGAGCAGTACTTC. This translates into CASSLSVAGNEQYF.

A word on this clonotype: An end of the junction does not agree with germline; a read error may underlie this. The CDR3 region has the DNA TGCGCCTGGAGGATGGACGGGGTTCAGTACTTC. Residues: CAWRMDGVQYF. The rearrangement uses TRBV30 and TRBJ2-4; D possibly corresponds to TRBD2 (5 bases). Germline loops: CDR1 GTSNPN, CDR2 SVGIG (reference sequence). This CDR3 is 11 amino acids long.

Notes on this clonotype: A much larger clone lies a single base off, so this may be a read error. The V call is TRBV4-2, the J call TRBJ2-6; 11 positions agree with TRBD1. The CDR3 is 18 residues long. Germline CDR1 and CDR2: LGHNA and YNFKEQ. The CDR3 DNA reads TGTGCCAGCAGCCAAGTGAGGGACAGGGGGACTGGGGCCAACGTCCGGACTTTC. It specifies CASSQVRDRGTGANVRTF.

As for this clonotype: Germline and junction disagree at one end, which may indicate a read error. The CDR3 sequence is CASSFTVTGSSPPHF. In nucleotides, the CDR3 is TGTGCCAGCAGCTTCACTGTGACAGGGAGTTCACCCCCCCACTTT. The rearrangement uses TRBV7-2 and TRBJ1-6; TRBD1 aligns across 7 bases. This CDR3 comprises 15 residues. The germline V gene has CDR1 SGHTA and CDR2 FQGNSA.

This clonotype was seen a single time. V usage is TRBV7-2 and J usage is TRBJ2-4; TRBD2 matches 9 bases. The V gene's germline CDR1 is SGHTA and CDR2 FQGNSA. V lost 1 base to trimming and J lost 1 base; unmatched junction nucleotides: 5. The CDR3 extends over 17 amino acids. CDR3 DNA sequence: TGTGCCAGCAGCTTAGTCGGTAGCGGGGGCGCCAAAAACATTCAGTACTTC. This encodes CASSLVGSGGAKNIQYF.

This clonotype was observed a handful of times. A read error is possible here, since a much larger clone lies one base away. The chain is built from TRBV12-3 or TRBV12-4 and TRBJ2-4; tentatively, D is TRBD1 (6 bases). The CDR3 has 16 residues. This CDR3 is CACSPTGTLAKNIQYF. CDR3 nucleotide sequence: TGTGCCTGCAGTCCCACAGGGACCCTAGCCAAAAACATTCAGTACTTC.

This clonotype showed up many times. The chain employs TRBV7-3 and TRBJ2-3; D might be TRBD1 (5 bases). The V end was cut by 5 bases, the J end by 0 bases, with 12 bases between. Germline CDR1 and CDR2: SGHTA and FQGTGA. The CDR3 is 15 residues long. This chain's CDR3 is CASSQGHPSTDTQYF. CDR3 bases: TGTGCCAGCAGCCAAGGACACCCTAGCACAGATACGCAGTATTTT. Based on the CDR3 plus reference TRBV7-3 and TRBJ2-3, the full variable domain is GAGVSQTPSNKVTEKGKYVELRCDPISGHTALYWYRQSLGQGPEFLIYFQGTGAADDSGLPNDRFFAVRPEGSVSTLKIQRTERGDSAVYLCASSQGHPSTDTQYFGPGTRLTVL.

Ten or more counts support this clonotype. The V gene is TRBV30, the J gene TRBJ2-7; 10 positions agree with TRBD1. The length of the CDR3 is 12 residues. Trimming removed 0 bases from V and 12 bases from J; junction bases left unmatched: 5. CDR1 is GTSNPN, CDR2 SVGIG, per germline (reference sequence). CDR3 region: CAWSVGRDRGYF. In DNA, the CDR3 is TGTGCCTGGAGTGTAGGTCGGGACAGGGGGTACTTC.

The table lists this clonotype with many counts. The V call is TRBV9, the J call TRBJ2-4, with D perhaps given as TRBD1 or TRBD2 (5 bases each). Trimming removed 3 bases at V and 8 bases at J, with 6 bases between. Per the germline V gene, CDR1 is SGDLS and CDR2 is YYNGEE. This CDR3 contains 11 residues. CDR3 residues: CASSGGDIQYF. Here the CDR3 DNA reads TGTGCCAGCAGCGGAGGGGACATTCAGTACTTC.

The CDR3 spells CASRDRDAVNSPLHF. CDR3 DNA sequence: TGTGCCAGCAGAGACAGGGACGCCGTAAATTCACCCCTCCACTTT. This rearrangement joins TRBV12-3 or TRBV12-4 to TRBJ1-6, with 7 positions matching TRBD1. Trimming cost V 6 bases and J 7 bases; bases outside gene matches: 9. The CDR3 consists of 15 residues.

The chain carries TRBV29-1 and TRBJ1-1, with 8 nucleotides matching TRBD1. The CDR3 covers 14 residues. J lost 2 bases, V lost 7 bases, and 9 bases had no gene match. CDR1 and CDR2 from the germline V gene are SQVTM and ANQGSEA. This CDR3 is CSAEGQASNTEAFF. The CDR3 nucleotides read TGCAGCGCTGAGGGACAGGCCTCTAACACTGAAGCTTTCTTT.

This clonotype was observed a few times. A much more abundant neighbour one base away suggests this may be a read error. The genes are TRBV10-3 and TRBJ1-6; 9 bases are a match to TRBD1. CDR1 is ENHRY, CDR2 SYGVKD, per germline. The length of the CDR3 is 16 residues. V lost 4 bases and J lost 10; bases outside the gene matches: 11. The CDR3 reads CAISGLGDREGSPLHF. CDR3 nucleotide sequence: TGTGCCATCAGTGGCCTCGGGGACAGGGAAGGATCACCCCTCCACTTT.

This clonotype was counted many times. Just one base apart from a much larger clone, this may be a read error. The chain has TRBV4-3 and TRBJ2-5; D unresolved. Trimming left V 1 base short and J 11 bases short, with 20 bases between. The germline CDR1 and CDR2 sequences are LGHNA and YSLEER. The CDR3 runs 15 residues. CDR3 region: CASSQADLGINEQYF. The CDR3, as DNA: TGCGCCAGCAGCCAAGCAGATTTGGGGATCAATGAGCAGTACTTC.

The V gene is TRBV7-2, the J gene TRBJ2-7; the D gene is possibly TRBD1 (5 bases). The CDR3 has 14 residues. V lost 4 bases and J 2 bases, leaving 12 bases between the germline ends. Germline V CDR1 and CDR2: SGHTA, FQGNSA. CDR3 loop: CASSSGWGPYEQYF. The CDR3 DNA sequence: TGTGCCAGCAGCTCAGGGTGGGGCCCCTACGAGCAGTACTTC. Drawing the rest from reference TRBV7-2 and TRBJ2-7, the complete variable domain is GAGVSQSPSNKVTEKGKDVELRCDPISGHTALYWYRQSLGQGLEFLIYFQGNSAPDKSGLPSDRFSAERTGGSVSTLTIQRTQQEDSAVYLCASSSGWGPYEQYFGPGTRLTVT.

This clonotype has only a few counts. A single base separates this from a much larger clone, so it may be a read error. The chain uses TRBV20-1 and TRBJ2-7, with a weak D call TRBD1 (5 bases). The CDR3 has 22 amino acids. Germline values: CDR1 DFQATT, CDR2 SNEGSKA (reference sequence). The V end was cut by 6 bases, the J end by 10 bases, with 49 bases between. The CDR3 DNA reads as TGCAGTGCCCCTAGGGTCGCCCTAAGCCCCAGGGATGGTGGGGTCAATGAAGAGATCCAGTACTTC. It is translated as CSAPRVALSPRDGGVNEEIQYF.

Regarding this clonotype: An end of the junction does not agree with germline; a read error may underlie this. The V call is TRBV18, the J call TRBJ1-1; maybe TRBD1 (5 bases). CDR3 length: 15 residues. Germline lookup yields CDR1 KGHSH and CDR2 LQKENI. The CDR3 loop is CTSSPQTGANTEAFF. CDR3 DNA: TGTACCAGCTCACCACAAACTGGGGCGAACACTGAAGCTTTCTTT.

In the case of this clonotype: This clone may be a read error of a much larger clone one base away. J is TRBJ2-1 and V is TRBV20-1; TRBD2 matches 11 bases. This CDR3 contains 15 residues. Germline V gene sequence: CDR1 DFQATT, CDR2 SNEGSKA (reference sequence). J was trimmed by 13 bases and V by 5 bases; bases with no gene match: 16. The CDR3 DNA reads as TGCAGTGCTTTTCGACTAGCGGGGCGACAAGAGACCCAGTTCTTC. It codes for CSAFRLAGRQETQFF.

The chain links TRBV7-2 to TRBJ2-3, with D maybe TRBD1 (6 bases). CDR1 and CDR2 from the germline V gene are SGHTA and FQGNSA. V dropped 3 bases and J dropped 10 bases, with 26 bases sitting between them. CDR3 length equals 17 residues. The CDR3 region is CASSLEAGAFFPLPQYF. The CDR3 DNA is TGTGCCAGCAGCTTGGAGGCAGGGGCTTTTTTCCCCCTTCCGCAGTATTTT.

This clonotype appeared once. The V and J genes are TRBV24-1 and TRBJ2-2, with 9 bases identical to TRBD1. Germline V gene data show CDR1 as KGHDR and CDR2 as SFDVKD. This CDR3 region has 15 residues. The ends lost 4 bases at V and 7 bases at J; junction bases unmatched: 6. The DNA of the CDR3 is TGTGCCACCAGTGAAGGAGACAGGGGGATCGGGGAGCTGTTTTTT. This sequence encodes CATSEGDRGIGELFF.